The sequence of this T cell receptor beta chain was determined in a study of blood T cell repertoires in COVID-19. The overall study: Whether acute or convalescent, the COVID-19 samples came from the United States, Italy and Spain. Sources were T cells, B-cell-depleted T cells, or PBMCs; the material itself was cDNA or gDNA.

Patients from Seattle were sampled longitudinally, starting during active infection. In the original processing: Amplification of reference gene primers provided the estimated nucleated cell counts. Data came from immunoSEQ multiplex PCR; TCRdb stores just in-frame clones and leaves some out. For V, J and clone size, that table is used; D and trimming come from the DNA. The table lists more than 150,000 clones, 81% of them singletons, with around 10% in the top ten. The CDR3 loop spans 15 amino acids. In germline, CDR1 is SGHTA, CDR2 FQGTGA. V dropped 1 base and J dropped 7 bases, with 13 bases sitting between them.

The rearrangement joins TRBV7-3 to TRBJ2-2; D is ambiguous. The sequenced sample was peripheral blood. The clonotype comes from a woman older than 75 with COVID-19, enrolled during active disease. The CDR3 DNA sequence: TGTGCCAGCAGCTTAATCGGAGTAACGGGCGGGGAGCTGTTTTTT. Translated: CASSLIGVTGGELFF.